This TCR beta chain was recorded in a study of shared clonotypes between healthy human individuals. Whole-study results and caveats: Larger estimated richness was generally recorded for naive subsets relative to memory subsets.

The table came from immunoSEQ multiplex PCR; TCRdb's copy has only in-frame clones and leaves some out. The repertoire holds about 1.1 million clones, with 60% to 80% as singletons. There are 16 residues in the CDR3. Germline V gene sequence: CDR1 SEHNR, CDR2 FQNEAQ (reference sequence). The V and J ends lost 4 bases and 5 bases respectively, with 20 bases between them. The donor cohort consisted entirely of Caucasian adults residing in Nashville, Tennessee. In regard to this clone: The antigen remains unidentified.

This receptor was obtained from a man aged 18 to 29 in good health. Some clones in this sample may be carry-over from other donors' samples. Sequencing input: memory CD4+ T cells from PBMCs. The subset: CD45RA-negative fraction. This chain joins TRBV7-9 and TRBJ2-5; D might be TRBD1 or TRBD2, each matching 6 bases. The CDR3 here is CASSSKGGWGRETQYF. The CDR3 DNA reads as TGTGCCAGCAGCTCCAAAGGGGGGTGGGGAAGGGAGACCCAGTACTTC.